This T cell receptor beta chain originates from a study of T cells in Graves' hyperthyroidism and ophthalmopathy. RNA transcripts gave rise to amplified TCR beta CDR3 regions. HTBI primers were used for first-round RT-PCR of the TCR CDR3. TCRdb re-called the multiplex PCR reads with MiXCR, one entry per CDR3 protein. The sample has hundreds of thousands of distinct CDR3 sequences, less than 15% seen once. This CDR3 contains 13 residues. With 5 bases clipped from V and 3 bases from J, the junction kept 3 bases outside the gene matches. Germline lookup yields CDR1 MNHEY and CDR2 SMNVEV (reference sequence). This clonotype was recorded many times.

Material: blood. This clonotype originated in a young woman with Graves' hyperthyroidism. The V and J genes are TRBV27 and TRBJ2-7; 8 bases align to TRBD1. Here the CDR3 DNA reads TGTGCCAGCAGTGCAGGGGGCATCTACGAGCAGTACTTC. This encodes CASSAGGIYEQYF.